Below, 25 T cell receptor beta chains from the same sample are listed, as sequenced in a study of blood T cells in healthy people across ages. A J-beta primer mix and a sample-barcoded 5' primer were used in a second PCR of about 7 to 11 cycles. TCRdb ran MiXCR on the 5' RACE reads and lists one entry per CDR3 protein. The sample yields roughly 640,000 distinct CDR3 sequences, about 30% seen once. The sample comprised blood. Every receptor here comes from a woman at least 80 years old in good health.

In its sample, this clonotype was seen a few times. The gene calls are TRBV20-1 and TRBJ2-6; 8 bases map to TRBD1. Germline-derived CDR1 and CDR2 are DFQATT and SNEGSKA (reference sequence). The CDR3 has 16 residues. V dropped 6 bases and J dropped 2; count of bases not matched to a gene: 9. The CDR3 DNA is TGCAGTGCGAGGAGACAGGGGAACCCTGGGGCCAACGTCCTGACTTTC. Translating it yields CSARRQGNPGANVLTF.

This clonotype was detected only a few times. The chain recombines TRBV30 with TRBJ2-7, with D tentatively TRBD1 or TRBD2 (5 bases each). The CDR3 runs to 14 residues. Germline V gives CDR1 GTSNPN, CDR2 SVGIG (reference sequence). The V end was cut by 0 bases, the J end by 6 bases, with 15 bases between. The CDR3 protein is CAWSVTEGPGEQYF. CDR3 DNA sequence: TGTGCCTGGAGTGTTACAGAGGGGCCGGGCGAGCAGTACTTC.

This clonotype was seen ten or more times. The chain recombines TRBV6-1 with TRBJ1-2; the D is unclear. Germline V gene data show CDR1 as MNHNS and CDR2 as SASEGT. V was cut by 4 bases and J by 0 bases, with 6 bases left in between. The CDR3 length is 13 residues. The CDR3 sequence is CASSVESNYGYTF. The DNA of the CDR3 is TGTGCCAGCAGTGTGGAGTCTAACTATGGCTACACCTTC.

This clonotype was seen many times. V is TRBV7-6 and J is TRBJ1-2, with D unresolved. With 6 bases removed from V and 4 bases from J, the gap between germline ends came to 9 bases. The CDR3 totals 12 residues. Looked up from germline, CDR1 is SGHVS and CDR2 is FNYEAQ. CDR3 coding DNA: TGTGCCAGCAGACCATATTCCTATGGCTACACCTTC. It is translated as CASRPYSYGYTF.

The CDR3: CSASVAGGSRYGYTF. The CDR3 nucleotides read TGCAGTGCTAGTGTCGCAGGGGGTAGTCGCTATGGCTACACCTTC. The chain is built from TRBV20-1 and TRBJ1-2, with TRBD1 matching 7 bases. V shed 3 bases and J 4 bases; nucleotides not matched to a gene: 11. This CDR3 is 15 amino acids long. Germline V gene sequence: CDR1 DFQATT, CDR2 SNEGSKA (reference sequence).

This clonotype showed up just a few times. The chain has TRBV30 and TRBJ1-6; D is unclear. V was pared by 4 bases and J by 8 bases, with 12 bases between. The CDR3 covers 13 residues. Germline V gene data show CDR1 as GTSNPN and CDR2 as SVGIG (reference sequence). The CDR3 DNA is TGTGCCTGGACCTCTGTAGCCTATTCACCCCTCCACTTT. Protein: CAWTSVAYSPLHF.

This clonotype was observed at least ten times. The chain joins TRBV12-3 or TRBV12-4 to TRBJ2-3, with no clear D. The length of the CDR3 is 15 residues. V lost 2 bases to trimming and J lost 0 bases, with 9 bases between them. The CDR3: CASSLQRASTDTQYF. DNA for the CDR3: TGTGCCAGCAGTTTACAACGAGCCAGCACAGATACGCAGTATTTT.

This clonotype appeared a few times. A read error is possible here, since a much larger clone lies one base away. The chain joins TRBV2 to TRBJ2-1; 8 bases map to TRBD2. With V trimmed by 11 bases and J by 8 bases, 11 bases remained unmatched. CDR1 is SNHLY and CDR2 is FYNNEI in the germline V gene. This CDR3 has 13 amino acids. CDR3 amino acids: CASASGGCDEQFF. CDR3 DNA sequence: TGTGCCTCCGCGAGCGGGGGTTGCGATGAGCAGTTCTTC. Filled out from reference TRBV2 and TRBJ2-1, the complete variable domain reads EPEVTQTPSHQVTQMGQEVILRCVPISNHLYFYWYRQILGQKVEFLVSFYNNEISEKSEIFDDQFSVERPDGSNFTLKIRSTKLEDSAMYFCASASGGCDEQFFGPGTRLTVL.

The chain is built from TRBV24-1 and TRBJ1-5; 7 bases are a match to TRBD1. Germline CDR1 reads KGHDR; CDR2 reads SFDVKD. The junction had 7 bases not matched to a gene; V was cut back by 4 bases and J by 2 bases. The CDR3 runs to 16 residues. The CDR3 nucleotides read TGTGCCACCAGTGAGAGGACAGGCAGCGGCAATCAGCCCCAGCATTTT. Its translation is CATSERTGSGNQPQHF.

To note about this clonotype: This clone may be a read error of a much larger clone one base away. The rearrangement joins TRBV12-3 or TRBV12-4 to TRBJ1-6; 7 bases fit TRBD1. The CDR3 spans 13 residues. With V trimmed by 0 bases and J by 11 bases, 1 base remained unmatched. The CDR3 protein is CASSLAQGAPLHF. The CDR3 DNA reads TGTGCCAGCAGTTTAGCCCAGGGGGCACCCCTCCACTTT.

This clonotype has just a few counts. CDR3 sequence: CASSPGGEGYGYTF. CDR3 sequence (DNA): TGTGCCAGCTCCCCCGGGGGCGAGGGCTATGGCTACACCTTC. The V call is TRBV18, the J call TRBJ1-2; maybe TRBD1 (6 bases). Trimming stripped 6 bases from V and 4 bases from J, with 15 bases between. The CDR3 totals 14 residues. Per the germline V gene, CDR1 is KGHSH and CDR2 is LQKENI.

There are a few counts of this clonotype. With a much larger clone just one base away, this may be a read error. This chain joins TRBV9 and TRBJ2-5, with 8 bases that match TRBD2. The CDR3 covers 16 residues. CDR1 SGDLS and CDR2 YYNGEE come from the germline V gene. CDR3 sequence: CDSSVGERGRQETQYF. As DNA, the CDR3 is TGTGACAGCAGCGTAGGAGAGCGGGGGCGCCAAGAGACCCAGTACTTC.

This clonotype was found a few times. A read error may be the cause here, since a much bigger clone is one base away. The chain recombines TRBV7-2 with TRBJ2-1, with 14 bases identical to TRBD2. With 5 bases clipped from V and 13 bases from J, the junction kept 13 bases outside the gene matches. Germline CDR1 reads SGHTA; CDR2 reads FQGNSA. CDR3 length equals 16 residues. CDR3 loop: CASSIGLAGGYGTQFF. The CDR3 nucleotides are TGTGCCAGCAGCATCGGACTAGCGGGGGGTTATGGGACCCAGTTCTTC.

A note on this clonotype: The germline gene is not matched at one end of the junction; a read error may be the cause. The chain combines TRBV20-1 with TRBJ2-1; 14 bases are a match to TRBD2. CDR1 DFQATT and CDR2 SNEGSKA come from the germline V gene (reference sequence). The length of the CDR3 is 15 residues. The CDR3, as DNA: TGCAGTGCTCGAATCCGGACTAGCGGGGGGCGTGAATTCCTCTTC. Translated, it gives CSARIRTSGGREFLF.

This clonotype was seen ten or more times. The gene calls are TRBV10-3 and TRBJ2-6; TRBD2 agrees at 8 bases. The CDR3 has 14 residues. V dropped 7 bases and J dropped 2; count of bases not matched to a gene: 1. Germline V gene sequence: CDR1 ENHRY, CDR2 SYGVKD. CDR3 amino acids: CAITAGAGANVLTF. The CDR3 DNA is TGTGCCATCACAGCGGGGGCTGGGGCCAACGTCCTGACTTTC.

On this clonotype itself: This clone may be a read error of a much larger clone one base away. J is TRBJ1-2 and V is TRBV20-1, with 7 bases aligning to TRBD1. CDR1 is DFQATT and CDR2 is SNEGSKA in the germline V gene (reference sequence). This CDR3 contains 16 residues. J gave up 0 bases and V 5 bases, and 12 bases lay outside the gene matches. The CDR3: CSAGKGDSTSNYGYTF. The CDR3, as DNA: TGCAGTGCTGGGAAAGGGGACAGTACCTCTAACTATGGCTACACCTTC.

This chain connects TRBV5-1 to TRBJ1-1; possible D gene TRBD1, 6 bases. The CDR3 is made up of 14 amino acids. The germline CDR1 and CDR2 sequences are SGHRS and YFSETQ. V lost 4 bases, J lost 4 bases, and 14 bases lay in between. The CDR3 is CASSALRGPTEAFF. The CDR3 DNA sequence: TGCGCCAGCAGCGCACTTCGGGGGCCCACTGAAGCTTTCTTT.

Note on this clonotype: This could be a read error, since a much larger clone is one nucleotide away. The rearrangement links TRBV3-1 to TRBJ1-6; D not certain. The CDR3 spans 17 residues. CDR1 LGHDT and CDR2 YNNKEL come from the germline V gene (reference sequence). The CDR3 loop is CASSQAIAYSHNSPLHF. The DNA for the CDR3 is TGTGCCAGCAGTCAAGCGATAGCGTACTCCCATAATTCACCCCTCCACTTT. The variable domain in full, with the rest retrieved from reference TRBV3-1 and TRBJ1-6, is DTAVSQTPKYLVTQMGNDKSIKCEQNLGHDTMYWYKQDSKKFLKIMFSYNNKELIINETVPNRFSPKSPDKAHLNLHINSLELGDSAVYFCASSQAIAYSHNSPLHFGNGTRLTVT.

This clonotype was seen many times. The rearrangement joins TRBV12-3 or TRBV12-4 to TRBJ2-3, with 7 bases fitting TRBD1. J was trimmed by 0 bases and V by 5 bases; bases with no gene match: 8. The CDR3 is 16 residues long. The CDR3 reads CASSSQTGLSTDTQYF. The CDR3 coding sequence is TGTGCCAGCAGTAGCCAGACAGGGCTAAGCACAGATACGCAGTATTTT.

V is TRBV20-1 and J is TRBJ2-1, with 12 bases that match TRBD2. Trimming took 2 bases from V and 13 from J; bases not matched to a gene: 9. The CDR3 loop spans 14 amino acids. CDR1 and CDR2 from the germline V gene are DFQATT and SNEGSKA (reference sequence). The CDR3 sequence: CSARRLAGEGTQFF. The CDR3 DNA reads as TGCAGTGCTAGAAGACTAGCGGGGGAAGGGACCCAGTTCTTC.

The genes are TRBV3-1 and TRBJ2-1; no firm D call. Near its end, the DNA agrees better with TRBJ2-7, so the J call may be wrong. Germline assignment: CDR1 LGHDT and CDR2 YNNKEL (reference sequence). The length of the CDR3 is 15 residues. CDR3 sequence (DNA): TGTGCCAGCAGCCGAGAGGCGAGCTCCTACAATGAGCAGTACTTC. It encodes CASSREASSYNEQYF.

This chain joins TRBV29-1 and TRBJ2-5; TRBD2 agrees at 9 bases. This CDR3 has 16 amino acids. CDR1 is SQVTM and CDR2 is ANQGSEA in the germline V gene. J gave up 11 bases and V 5 bases, and 21 bases lay outside the gene matches. CDR3 nucleotide sequence: TGCAGCGTTCTTCGTGCAGGCGGGGGGGCCTGGAATGAGCAGTACTTC. Its protein product is CSVLRAGGGAWNEQYF.

Remarks on this clonotype: A much larger clone sits a single nucleotide away, making a read error possible. This rearrangement joins TRBV2 to TRBJ1-2; 10 bases are a match to TRBD1. Germline assignment: CDR1 SNHLY and CDR2 FYNNEI. The CDR3 length is 14 residues. The CDR3 coding sequence is TGTGCCAGCAGCGCCGGGACAGGGGTTGGTGGCCACACCTTC. It encodes CASSAGTGVGGHTF. The full variable domain, completed using reference TRBV2 and TRBJ1-2, is EPEVTQTPSHQVTQMGQEVILRCVPISNHLYFYWYRQILGQKVEFLVSFYNNEISEKSEIFDDQFSVERPDGSNFTLKIRSTKLEDSAMYFCASSAGTGVGGHTFGSGTRLTVV.

This clonotype was recorded at least ten times. The chain carries TRBV27 and TRBJ2-3, with a possible D match to TRBD1 (7 bases). CDR3 length: 14 residues. Per germline, CDR1 MNHEY and CDR2 SMNVEV (reference sequence). Trimming removed 6 bases at V and 3 bases at J, with 13 bases between. Here the CDR3 DNA reads TGTGCCAGCAGCCGGCAGGGGGGAACAGATACGCAGTATTTT. The encoded protein is CASSRQGGTDTQYF.

A note on this clonotype: A much larger clone lies a single base off, so this may be a read error. The J gene is TRBJ2-5, the V gene TRBV2, with 10 bases aligning to TRBD2. Germline V gives CDR1 SNHLY, CDR2 FYNNEI. With 3 bases clipped from V and 12 bases from J, the junction kept 7 bases outside the gene matches. The CDR3 is 13 residues long. This CDR3 reads CASSDLLAGPKYF. The CDR3 DNA reads TGTGCCAGCAGTGATCTACTAGCGGGACCCAAGTACTTC.